These 13 T cell receptor beta chains came from one sample sequenced in a study of cytomegalovirus exposure and HLA in healthy donors. The protocol was immunoSEQ multiplex PCR, while the TCRdb copy is restricted to in-frame clones and leaves out a portion. The repertoire holds over 150,000 clones, with 75% to 95% as singletons. Sequenced: PBMCs. The origin of the receptors is a woman under 30 in good health and CMV-seropositive.

In its sample, this clone was seen many times. This chain joins TRBV5-4 and TRBJ2-1; possibly TRBD2 for D (6 bases). CDR1 SGHNT and CDR2 YYREEE come from the germline V gene (reference sequence). The CDR3 is made up of 15 amino acids. Between the trimmed V and J ends, which lost 4 bases and 9 bases, there was a span of 20 bases. CDR3 in DNA: TGTGCCAGCAGCGGGGGACTCCTGGGGGATCCTGAGCAGTTCTTC. Residues: CASSGGLLGDPEQFF.

The chain is built from TRBV2 and TRBJ2-5; 7 positions agree with TRBD1. The J segment lost 4 bases and the V segment lost 9 bases, leaving 5 bases of the junction unmatched. Germline CDR1 reads SNHLY; CDR2 reads FYNNEI. CDR3 size: 12 residues. As DNA, the CDR3 is TGTGCCAGAGCGAGACAGGGAGAGACCCAGTACTTC. It specifies CARARQGETQYF.

This chain joins TRBV7-9 and TRBJ2-3; the match to TRBD2 covers 8 bases. With V trimmed by 6 bases and J by 1 base, 12 bases remained unmatched. The germline V gene encodes CDR1 SEHNR and CDR2 FQNEAQ (reference sequence). This CDR3 is 17 amino acids long. DNA of the CDR3: TGTGCCAGCAGTTCTGGACGAGCGGGGGCGCGCACAGATACGCAGTATTTT. Its protein product is CASSSGRAGARTDTQYF. The whole variable domain, remainder taken from reference TRBV7-9 and TRBJ2-3, is DTGVSQNPRHKITKRGQNVTFRCDPISEHNRLYWYRQTLGQGPEFLTYFQNEAQLEKSRLLSDRFSAERPKGSFSTLEIQRTEQGDSAMYLCASSSGRAGARTDTQYFGPGTRLTVL.

This clone occurred a few times. The gene calls are TRBV7-2 and TRBJ1-5, with D possibly matching TRBD1 (6 bases). This CDR3 contains 14 residues. In germline, CDR1 is SGHTA, CDR2 FQGNSA. The V gene lost 5 bases and the J gene lost 2 bases, with 10 bases spanning the gap. In DNA form, the CDR3 reads TGTGCCAGCAGCCCCCGACAGGGCAATCAGCCCCAGCATTTT. Protein: CASSPRQGNQPQHF.

The V call is TRBV5-1, the J call TRBJ2-3; no firm D call. This CDR3 is 15 amino acids long. V dropped 2 bases and J dropped 0 bases, with 10 bases sitting between them. CDR1 is SGHRS and CDR2 is YFSETQ in the germline V gene. CDR3 residues: CASSLGDSSTDTQYF. CDR3 nucleotides: TGCGCCAGCAGCTTAGGAGACTCTAGCACAGATACGCAGTATTTT.

The rearrangement uses TRBV28 and TRBJ1-2, with 9 bases aligning to TRBD1. The V segment lost 3 bases and the J segment 7 bases; nucleotides outside the gene matches: 12. The CDR3 runs 16 residues. Germline lookup yields CDR1 MDHEN and CDR2 SYDVKM. This CDR3 reads CASSFAVGQGTGGYTF. Here the CDR3 DNA reads TGTGCCAGCAGTTTCGCCGTAGGACAGGGGACCGGTGGCTACACCTTC.

This clone was seen a handful of times. The chain uses TRBV5-5 and TRBJ2-5; TRBD2 agrees at 14 bases. The CDR3 length is 17 residues. The germline V gene encodes CDR1 SGHKS and CDR2 YYEKEE (reference sequence). The trim removed 2 bases at V and 5 bases at J, leaving 8 bases unmatched. CDR3 residues: CASSFQTSGGAGETQYF. The CDR3 DNA reads TGTGCCAGCAGCTTCCAGACTAGCGGGGGGGCCGGCGAGACCCAGTACTTC.

This chain uses TRBV28 with TRBJ2-1; TRBD2 matches at 11 bases. The trim removed 3 bases at V and 6 bases at J, leaving 13 bases unmatched. CDR1 and CDR2 from the germline V gene are MDHEN and SYDVKM. There are 18 residues in the CDR3. CDR3 sequence (DNA): TGTGCCAGCAGTTTGTTCGGGTCTAGCGGGAGGAGGGGCAATGAGCAGTTCTTC. This gives the protein CASSLFGSSGRRGNEQFF.

This clone was recorded only once. V and J are TRBV6-5 and TRBJ1-2; TRBD1 aligns across 8 bases. The germline V gene has CDR1 MNHEY and CDR2 SVGAGI. The CDR3 runs 14 residues. The J segment lost 2 bases and the V segment lost 8 bases, leaving 7 bases of the junction unmatched. This CDR3 is CASRRTGSNYGYTF. The CDR3 region has the DNA TGTGCCAGCCGCAGGACAGGGTCGAACTATGGCTACACCTTC.

The rearrangement joins TRBV7-8 to TRBJ2-3; 9 nucleotides line up with TRBD2. CDR1 and CDR2 (germline): SGHVS, FQNEAQ. This CDR3 has 16 amino acids. The ends lost 4 bases at V and 2 bases at J; junction bases unmatched: 7. The CDR3 DNA reads TGTGCCAGCAGCTCCCGCGGGGGGGGCATCACAGATACGCAGTATTTT. It translates to CASSSRGGGITDTQYF.

This clone was counted once. The chain combines TRBV27 with TRBJ2-7, with 8 bases lining up with TRBD1. CDR3 length equals 12 residues. Per germline, CDR1 MNHEY and CDR2 SMNVEV (reference sequence). V lost 6 bases, J lost 4 bases, and 2 bases stayed unmatched. The CDR3: CASSRGPYEQYF. The CDR3 DNA sequence: TGTGCCAGCAGCAGGGGGCCTTACGAGCAGTACTTC.

The genes are TRBV5-1 and TRBJ1-2, with 10 bases fitting TRBD1. Germline trimming cut 0 bases from V and 5 bases from J; bases unmatched to any gene: 7. The germline gives CDR1 SGHRS, CDR2 YFSETQ. The CDR3 has 16 residues. The CDR3 nucleotides read TGCGCCAGCAGCTTGGGGGGACAGGGGACCCTATATGGCTACACCTTC. Translating it yields CASSLGGQGTLYGYTF.

The genes are TRBV19 and TRBJ1-5; 8 bases map to TRBD1. This CDR3 region has 16 residues. V was pared by 3 bases and J by 4 bases, with 8 bases of the junction left unmatched. The V gene's germline CDR1 is LNHDA and CDR2 SQIVND (reference sequence). CDR3 coding DNA: TGTGCCAGTAGTATCGATCGGACAGGGCCTAATCAGCCCCAGCATTTT. Amino acid sequence: CASSIDRTGPNQPQHF. Full variable domain (missing parts from reference TRBV19 and TRBJ1-5): DGGITQSPKYLFRKEGQNVTLSCEQNLNHDAMYWYRQDPGQGLRLIYYSQIVNDFQKGDIAEGYSVSREKKESFPLTVTSAQKNPTAFYLCASSIDRTGPNQPQHFGDGTRLSIL.